Below, 13 T cell receptor beta chains from the same sample are listed, as sequenced in a study of T cells after yellow fever vaccination. TCRdb independently ran MiXCR on the 5' RACE reads; one entry per CDR3 protein. The repertoire holds hundreds of thousands of distinct CDR3 sequences, with 3.6% as singletons. Material: PBMCs, obtained on the day of the yellow fever booster vaccination. These TCRs come from a man aged 18 to 30 who received the YFV17D yellow fever vaccine.

In DNA form, the CDR3 reads TGTGCCAGCAGCTTCAGCGGGGGGCGTAGCACTGAAGCTTTCTTT. Its protein product is CASSFSGGRSTEAFF. The J gene is TRBJ1-1, the V gene TRBV6-2 or TRBV6-3; D is possibly TRBD1 (6 bases). CDR1 is MNHEY, CDR2 SVGEGT, per germline. V dropped 6 bases and J dropped 4 bases, with 18 bases sitting between them. This CDR3 has 15 residues.

This clonotype was counted ten times or more. The gene calls are TRBV4-3 and TRBJ2-6; a weak D match, TRBD1 (6 bases). Germline values: CDR1 LGHNA, CDR2 YSLEER. Trimming shortened V by 3 bases and J by 5 bases, and 8 bases separated the two germline ends. CDR3 length equals 14 residues. The CDR3 loop reads CASSQGARANVLTF. The CDR3 DNA follows: TGCGCCAGCAGCCAGGGGGCCAGGGCCAACGTCCTGACTTTC.

This clonotype came up a few times. This rearrangement joins TRBV6-2 or TRBV6-3 to TRBJ1-4; TRBD1 aligns across 7 bases. The V and J ends lost 3 bases and 5 bases, in that order; junction bases with no gene match: 9. The CDR3 has 16 amino acids. The germline CDR1 and CDR2 sequences are MNHEY and SVGEGT. As DNA, the CDR3 is TGTGCCAGCAGTTATCTACCGGGACAGTCAAATGAAAAACTGTTTTTT. Translated, it gives CASSYLPGQSNEKLFF.

The rearrangement uses TRBV7-6 and TRBJ2-1; 7 bases are shared with TRBD2. The CDR3 totals 15 residues. CDR1 and CDR2 from the germline V gene are SGHVS and FNYEAQ. The V gene end was trimmed by 0 bases and the J gene end by 8 bases; junction bases not matched to a gene: 7. The CDR3 bases are TGTGCCAGCAGCTTAGCGGGCGGGGGTTTCGATGAGCAGTTCTTC. Translation: CASSLAGGGFDEQFF.

The chain carries TRBV6-1 and TRBJ1-4, with D perhaps matching TRBD1 (6 bases). From germline, CDR1 is MNHNS and CDR2 SASEGT. The CDR3 has 15 residues. V lost 6 bases and J lost 8, with 19 bases in between. The CDR3 region is CASSRQNRVAEKLFF. As DNA, the CDR3 is TGTGCCAGCAGCCGTCAAAACAGGGTGGCGGAAAAACTGTTTTTT.

This clonotype was seen ten or more times. This chain uses TRBV7-9 with TRBJ1-3; the D is unclear. The ends were cut back, 3 bases at V and 4 bases at J, with 13 bases in the middle. The CDR3 loop spans 15 amino acids. The germline CDR1 and CDR2 sequences are SEHNR and FQNEAQ (reference sequence). In DNA form, the CDR3 reads TGTGCCAGCAGCTTGAGGCAGGAGCTCGGAAACACCATATATTTT. Translating it yields CASSLRQELGNTIYF.

At least ten counts were recorded for this clonotype. The chain uses TRBV6-2 or TRBV6-3 and TRBJ2-7; D is perhaps TRBD1 (6 bases). CDR1 and CDR2 (germline): MNHEY, SVGEGT. The CDR3 has 14 residues. Trimming removed 2 bases from V and 2 bases from J, with 10 bases in between. The CDR3 protein is CASSYGGTTYEQYF. The CDR3 DNA reads as TGTGCCAGCAGTTACGGGGGCACAACCTACGAGCAGTACTTC.

This clonotype was detected a few times. This chain uses TRBV6-1 with TRBJ1-3; D possibly corresponds to TRBD1 (5 bases). V was pared by 4 bases and J by 0 bases, with 7 bases between. CDR3 length equals 14 residues. The germline V gene encodes CDR1 MNHNS and CDR2 SASEGT. The CDR3 loop reads CASSVDISGNTIYF. The CDR3 nucleotides are TGTGCCAGCAGTGTGGACATCTCTGGAAACACCATATATTTT.

In its sample, this clonotype was seen many times. CDR3 bases: TGTGCCAGCAGTCCACAAAAAAGGGGAGTCGGGTTCTTC. Residues: CASSPQKRGVGFF. The chain has TRBV6-1 and TRBJ2-1; tentatively, D is TRBD1 or TRBD2 (5 bases each). Germline V lookup: CDR1 MNHNS, CDR2 SASEGT. Deletions cut 5 bases from V and 15 bases from J, with 20 bases between. This CDR3 spans 13 amino acids.

There are many counts of this clonotype. This chain uses TRBV5-1 with TRBJ1-1; maybe TRBD1 (6 bases). Per the germline V gene, CDR1 is SGHRS and CDR2 is YFSETQ. This CDR3 region has 16 residues. V lost 0 bases to trimming and J lost 7 bases, with 19 bases between them. The CDR3 region has the DNA TGCGCCAGCAGCTTGGAAGTCCGGGCAGGGGAAGGTGAAGCTTTCTTT. Protein: CASSLEVRAGEGEAFF.

The genes are TRBV6-2 or TRBV6-3 and TRBJ2-5; TRBD2 matches at 11 bases. The CDR3 loop spans 13 amino acids. With 10 bases clipped from V and 5 bases from J, the junction kept 6 bases outside the gene matches. Germline CDR1 is MNHEY and CDR2 is SVGEGT. CDR3 nucleotide sequence: TGTGCCACCGCGGGACTAGCGGAGGAGACCCAGTACTTC. This sequence encodes CATAGLAEETQYF.

This clonotype was seen many times. J is TRBJ2-1 and V is TRBV3-1; TRBD1 matches at 9 bases. CDR1 LGHDT and CDR2 YNNKEL come from the germline V gene (reference sequence). After removal of 3 bases from V and 8 bases from J, the junction contained 8 bases not matched to a gene. This CDR3 is 15 amino acids long. CDR3 in DNA: TGTGCCAGCAGCCATGAGACAGGGGGAATGCATGAGCAGTTCTTC. It specifies CASSHETGGMHEQFF.

This clonotype has ten or more counts. The chain recombines TRBV7-9 with TRBJ2-1; 11 bases line up with TRBD1. This CDR3 has 16 residues. Per the germline V gene, CDR1 is SEHNR and CDR2 is FQNEAQ (reference sequence). V gave up 6 bases and J gave up 7 bases; unmatched junction bases: 11. CDR3 region: CASRNKRTGGLNEQFF. The CDR3 DNA reads TGTGCCAGCAGGAATAAAAGGACAGGGGGCTTAAATGAGCAGTTCTTC.